The 18 T cell receptor beta chains below all came from one sample that was sequenced in a study of T cell responses to AZD1222 COVID-19 vaccine. Only in-frame clones appear in the TCRdb table, and some are missing; sequencing was by immunoSEQ multiplex PCR. Of 130,000 to 150,000 clones in the sample, around nine tenths were seen once. Sequenced here: peripheral blood, sampled on day 0 of MenACWY control vaccination. The receptors originated from an adult in good health.

The CDR3 spells CASSRQGSDSPLHF. Written as DNA, the CDR3 is TGTGCCAGCAGTAGACAGGGTTCGGATTCACCCCTCCACTTT. The chain recombines TRBV3-1 (or the pseudogene TRBV3-2) with TRBJ1-6, with 7 positions matching TRBD1. Germline CDR1 reads LGHDT; CDR2 reads YNNKEL (reference sequence). J lost 8 bases, V lost 6 bases, and 7 bases had no gene match. The CDR3 sequence is 14 residues long.

Comment on this clone: The identical CDR3 is also encoded by other nucleotide sequences in the sample. J is TRBJ2-7 and V is TRBV3-1 (or the pseudogene TRBV3-2); 9 bases match TRBD1. This CDR3 has 14 residues. Germline V gene data show CDR1 as LGHDT and CDR2 as YNNKEL (reference sequence). J lost 2 bases, V lost 4 bases, and 3 bases had no gene match. CDR3 DNA sequence: TGTGCCAGCAGCCCGGGACAGGGTACCTACGAGCAGTACTTC. It yields the protein CASSPGQGTYEQYF.

V and J are TRBV15 and TRBJ1-4, with 8 bases matching TRBD1. V lost 6 bases to trimming and J lost 5 bases; unmatched junction nucleotides: 11. This CDR3 contains 16 residues. The germline CDR1 and CDR2 sequences are LNHNV and YYDKDF (reference sequence). The CDR3 here is CATSLNQGTGNEKLFF. The CDR3 DNA follows: TGTGCCACCAGTCTCAACCAGGGGACAGGCAATGAAAAACTGTTTTTT.

V and J are TRBV7-9 and TRBJ2-3; TRBD2 aligns across 11 bases. Germline trimming cut 1 base from V and 2 bases from J; bases unmatched to any gene: 5. CDR1 is SEHNR, CDR2 FQNEAQ, per germline (reference sequence). The CDR3 has 17 residues. CDR3: CASSLGTSGSFTDTQYF. CDR3 sequence (DNA): TGTGCCAGCAGCTTAGGGACTAGCGGGTCCTTCACAGATACGCAGTATTTT.

This chain uses TRBV28 with TRBJ1-2, with TRBD1 identical over 8 bases. V lost 5 bases and J lost 4; bases outside the gene matches: 3. CDR3 length: 13 residues. Germline V CDR1 and CDR2: MDHEN, SYDVKM. As DNA, the CDR3 is TGTGCCAGCAGTCCAGGGACAGGCTATGGCTACACCTTC. Its translation is CASSPGTGYGYTF.

This chain uses TRBV3-1 (or the pseudogene TRBV3-2) with TRBJ1-1; D is unresolved. V lost 1 base and J 0 bases, leaving 9 bases between the germline ends. The germline CDR1 and CDR2 sequences are LGHDT and YNNKEL (reference sequence). The length of the CDR3 is 15 residues. The CDR3 DNA follows: TGTGCCAGCAGCCAAGGGGCCTGTTTGAACACTGAAGCTTTCTTT. It yields the protein CASSQGACLNTEAFF.

The gene calls are TRBV28 and TRBJ1-1, with D maybe TRBD1 (5 bases). CDR1 and CDR2 (germline): MDHEN, SYDVKM. V was cut by 3 bases and J by 0 bases, with 17 bases left in between. The CDR3 runs to 17 residues. The CDR3 reads CASSFLSRQSLNTEAFF. The CDR3 nucleotides are TGTGCCAGCAGTTTCTTGTCCCGACAGAGCTTGAACACTGAAGCTTTCTTT.

The V and J genes are TRBV25-1 and TRBJ1-1; no reliable D call. The CDR3 length is 13 residues. Germline assignment: CDR1 MGHDK and CDR2 SYGVNS. With 5 bases removed from V and 5 bases from J, the gap between germline ends came to 12 bases. The CDR3 is CASSRQLGTEAFF. CDR3 DNA sequence: TGTGCCAGCAGTCGGCAGCTGGGGACTGAAGCTTTCTTT.

The V call is TRBV4-2, the J call TRBJ2-1; D unclear. The CDR3 has 14 amino acids. Germline CDR1 LGHNA, CDR2 YNFKEQ. V lost 4 bases, J lost 0 bases, and 7 bases lay in between. The CDR3: CASSPESSYNEQFF. DNA for the CDR3: TGTGCCAGCAGCCCGGAGAGCTCCTACAATGAGCAGTTCTTC.

The chain couples TRBV30 to TRBJ2-5; TRBD2 agrees at 9 bases. V was clipped by 2 bases and J by 5 bases; unmatched bases: 3. The CDR3 consists of 13 residues. Germline loops: CDR1 GTSNPN, CDR2 SVGIG (reference sequence). The DNA for the CDR3 is TGTGCCTGGAGTTCTCTAGCGGGGGAGACCCAGTACTTC. It codes for CAWSSLAGETQYF.

This sequence joins TRBV6-5 and TRBJ1-4; 7 bases match TRBD1. There are 15 residues in the CDR3. Germline CDR1 MNHEY, CDR2 SVGAGI. The trim removed 5 bases at V and 9 bases at J, leaving 12 bases unmatched. The CDR3: CASSTGAPPAQKLFF. The CDR3 nucleotides are TGTGCCAGCAGTACAGGGGCCCCTCCAGCTCAAAAACTGTTTTTT.

The chain links TRBV19 to TRBJ1-2; 9 bases map to TRBD1. V was clipped by 3 bases and J by 3 bases; unmatched bases: 2. Germline CDR1 and CDR2: LNHDA and SQIVND (reference sequence). The CDR3 totals 14 residues. CDR3 amino acids: CASSIDRGDYGYTF. In nucleotides, the CDR3 is TGTGCCAGTAGTATTGACAGGGGGGACTATGGCTACACCTTC.

This clone occurred once. This sequence joins TRBV4-1 and TRBJ1-2; the D is unclear. Germline CDR1 and CDR2: MGHRA and YSYEKL. V was clipped by 4 bases and J by 8 bases, with 11 bases between them. This CDR3 contains 12 residues. This CDR3 is CASSLEGLGYTF. The DNA for the CDR3 is TGCGCCAGCAGCCTTGAGGGTTTGGGCTACACCTTC.

As to this clone: Other DNA sequences from this sample encode an identical CDR3 as well. The gene calls are TRBV5-1 and TRBJ1-2; D is uncertain. The CDR3 is made up of 12 amino acids. Germline V gene sequence: CDR1 SGHRS, CDR2 YFSETQ. The V gene lost 0 bases and the J gene lost 2 bases, with 2 bases spanning the gap. The CDR3 reads CASSLANYGYTF. The CDR3 nucleotides read TGCGCCAGCAGCTTGGCGAACTATGGCTACACCTTC.

This clone was counted once. J is TRBJ1-2 and V is TRBV6-4, with 9 bases fitting TRBD1. CDR3 length: 16 amino acids. Per the germline V gene, CDR1 is MRHNA and CDR2 is SNTAGT. Trimming cost V 6 bases and J 4 bases; bases outside gene matches: 12. The chain's CDR3 is CASSGTGGKGLYGYTF. CDR3 sequence (DNA): TGTGCCAGCAGCGGAACAGGGGGCAAGGGGCTCTATGGCTACACCTTC.

The rearrangement uses TRBV18 and TRBJ2-5; possibly TRBD2 for D (5 bases). Germline V gives CDR1 KGHSH, CDR2 LQKENI. This CDR3 has 16 amino acids. V lost 2 bases and J 0 bases, leaving 13 bases between the germline ends. This CDR3 reads CASSPNLSGYQETQYF. The CDR3 bases are TGTGCCAGCTCACCAAACCTCAGCGGTTACCAAGAGACCCAGTACTTC.

The V and J genes are TRBV9 and TRBJ2-7, with 9 nucleotides matching TRBD1. Germline V gene sequence: CDR1 SGDLS, CDR2 YYNGEE. With 3 bases clipped from V and 0 bases from J, the junction kept 4 bases outside the gene matches. The CDR3 length is 15 residues. CDR3 amino acids: CASSATGGGSYEQYF. The DNA of the CDR3 is TGTGCCAGCAGCGCTACAGGGGGCGGCTCCTACGAGCAGTACTTC.

The chain combines TRBV5-4 with TRBJ1-2, with D possibly being TRBD1 (6 bases). The CDR3 loop spans 15 amino acids. V gave up 1 base and J gave up 6 bases, with 16 bases separating them. From germline, CDR1 is SGHNT and CDR2 YYREEE (reference sequence). CDR3 sequence (DNA): TGTGCCAGCAGCTTGATCGGGGGGGCAGGGGATGGCTACACCTTC. This encodes CASSLIGGAGDGYTF.